What follows are 20 T cell receptor beta chains derived from one specimen sequenced in a study of blood T cell repertoires in COVID-19. Sequenced by immunoSEQ multiplex PCR; TCRdb stores in-frame clones only, minus some. The repertoire holds over 350,000 clones, with 70% to 90% as singletons. The specimen sequenced was PBMCs or T cells enriched from blood (not recorded which). The receptors here all came from a young woman with acute COVID-19.

The V and J genes are TRBV6-2 or TRBV6-3 and TRBJ2-5, with 10 bases aligning to TRBD2. V shed 6 bases, J shed 5 bases, and the junction held 15 bases outside the gene matches. The V gene's germline CDR1 is MNHEY and CDR2 SVGEGT. CDR3 length: 17 residues. The CDR3 bases are TGTGCCAGCAGCCAACTTCCCCGGAGCGGGAGGGGGGAGACCCAGTACTTC. This translates into CASSQLPRSGRGETQYF.

V and J are TRBV4-1 and TRBJ2-7; TRBD1 matches 11 bases. The germline V gene has CDR1 MGHRA and CDR2 YSYEKL. V was pared by 1 base and J by 7 bases, with 3 bases of the junction left unmatched. The CDR3 totals 14 residues. Here the CDR3 reads CASSQGDRGGEQYF. The CDR3 nucleotides read TGCGCCAGCAGCCAAGGGGACAGGGGGGGAGAGCAGTACTTC.

The chain uses TRBV10-2 and TRBJ2-7, with D possibly matching TRBD1 (6 bases). Between the trimmed V and J ends, which lost 10 bases and 6 bases, there was a span of 13 bases. The CDR3 totals 11 residues. In germline, CDR1 is WSHSY, CDR2 SAAADI. The chain's CDR3 is CATIRGAEQYF. As DNA, the CDR3 is TGCGCCACCATCAGGGGAGCCGAGCAGTACTTC.

The V call is TRBV3-1 (or the pseudogene TRBV3-2), the J call TRBJ2-7, with 8 positions matching TRBD1. The J segment lost 4 bases and the V segment lost 3 bases, leaving 8 bases of the junction unmatched. The CDR3 loop spans 15 amino acids. The V gene's germline CDR1 is LGHDT and CDR2 YNNKEL (reference sequence). This CDR3 is CASSHGTGGSYEQYF. Written as DNA, the CDR3 is TGTGCCAGCAGCCATGGGACAGGAGGGTCATACGAGCAGTACTTC.

The rearrangement joins TRBV28 to TRBJ2-5, with D maybe TRBD1 (6 bases). Germline CDR1 reads MDHEN; CDR2 reads SYDVKM. The CDR3 consists of 13 residues. V dropped 6 bases and J dropped 1 base, with 9 bases sitting between them. The CDR3 DNA follows: TGTGCCAGCAGCAGGACAGTCCAAGAGACCCAGTACTTC. Protein sequence: CASSRTVQETQYF.

The chain couples TRBV12-1 to TRBJ1-1; the tabulated D call, TRBD1, remains unverified against the DNA. TRBV12-1 is noted as a pseudogene. The length of the CDR3 is 13 residues. CDR3 DNA: TGTGCCAGCAGCTTTCCAGGCAACACTGAAGCTTTCTTT. This encodes CASSFPGNTEAFF.

The chain is built from TRBV7-2 and TRBJ2-3, with unresolved D. Germline assignment: CDR1 SGHTA and CDR2 FQGNSA. The CDR3 spans 11 residues. The germline V and J ends were trimmed by 7 bases and 9 bases, with 11 bases remaining between them. The CDR3 DNA reads as TGTGCCAGCACCGAGCAAGTGACGCAGTATTTT. The encoded protein is CASTEQVTQYF.

This chain links TRBV19 with TRBJ2-5; 7 positions match TRBD2. Trimming at V came to 7 bases and at J to 5 bases, leaving 10 bases not matched to a gene. In germline, CDR1 is LNHDA, CDR2 SQIVND (reference sequence). The CDR3 contains 14 residues. The CDR3: CASKSIGREETQYF. The CDR3 DNA follows: TGTGCCAGTAAAAGTATAGGGCGGGAGGAGACCCAGTACTTC.

The chain has TRBV12-5 and TRBJ1-4; tentatively, D is TRBD1 (6 bases). The CDR3 extends over 15 amino acids. CDR1 and CDR2 (germline): LGHNT, FRNRAP. V lost 2 bases to trimming and J lost 0 bases, with 7 bases between them. In nucleotides, the CDR3 is TGTGCTAGTGGTTTGAGGACAGCAACTAATGAAAAACTGTTTTTT. The encoded protein is CASGLRTATNEKLFF.

The V gene is TRBV4-2, the J gene TRBJ1-2; 9 bases line up with TRBD1. V lost 0 bases to trimming and J lost 11 bases; unmatched junction nucleotides: 10. The CDR3 is 15 amino acids. Germline lookup yields CDR1 LGHNA and CDR2 YNFKEQ. The CDR3 DNA reads as TGTGCCAGCAGCCAAGAGGGGGACAGGGTCTCGGGTTACACCTTC. Its translation: CASSQEGDRVSGYTF.

The chain has TRBV27 and TRBJ1-2, with TRBD1 as a possible D gene (5 bases). Trimming took 3 bases from V and 0 from J, leaving 11 bases between them. Per the germline V gene, CDR1 is MNHEY and CDR2 is SMNVEV (reference sequence). This CDR3 has 15 residues. The CDR3 nucleotides are TGTGCCAGCAGTTTGACACCGACAGCTAACTATGGCTACACCTTC. Residues: CASSLTPTANYGYTF.

The chain is built from TRBV15 and TRBJ2-7; 12 nucleotides agree with TRBD1. V shed 4 bases and J 5 bases; nucleotides not matched to a gene: 9. Germline V gene data show CDR1 as LNHNV and CDR2 as YYDKDF (reference sequence). The CDR3 sequence is 16 residues long. The DNA of the CDR3 is TGTGCCACCAGCAAGGATCCGGGACAGGGGGCCGACGAGCAGTACTTC. Protein product: CATSKDPGQGADEQYF. Full variable domain (remainder filled in from reference TRBV15 and TRBJ2-7): DAMVIQNPRYQVTQFGKPVTLSCSQTLNHNVMYWYQQKSSQAPKLLFHYYDKDFNNEADTPDNFQSRRPNTSFCFLDIRSPGLGDTAMYLCATSKDPGQGADEQYFGPGTRLTVT.

As to this clone: Other DNA sequences of this sample code for an identical CDR3. CDR3: CASSPPTGTGNTIYF. The CDR3 bases are TGTGCCAGCAGTCCCCCGACAGGGACTGGAAACACCATATATTTT. The gene calls are TRBV28 and TRBJ1-3; 7 positions agree with TRBD1. J was trimmed by 2 bases and V by 5 bases; bases with no gene match: 6. CDR3 length: 15 amino acids. Per germline, CDR1 MDHEN and CDR2 SYDVKM.

The chain uses TRBV5-1 and TRBJ2-7; D may be TRBD2 (5 bases). Per the germline V gene, CDR1 is SGHRS and CDR2 is YFSETQ. V lost 0 bases, J lost 0 bases, and 19 bases lay in between. The CDR3 covers 18 residues. The CDR3 region is CASSLARFGLGSSYEQYF. The CDR3 region has the DNA TGCGCCAGCAGCTTGGCCCGTTTTGGACTGGGGAGCTCCTACGAGCAGTACTTC. The variable domain in full, with the rest retrieved from reference TRBV5-1 and TRBJ2-7, is KAGVTQTPRYLIKTRGQQVTLSCSPISGHRSVSWYQQTPGQGLQFLFEYFSETQRNKGNFPGRFSGRQFSNSRSEMNVSTLELGDSALYLCASSLARFGLGSSYEQYFGPGTRLTVT.

In its sample, this clone was seen once. V and J are TRBV7-2 and TRBJ2-1; 8 bases map to TRBD1. CDR1 SGHTA and CDR2 FQGNSA come from the germline V gene. CDR3 length: 15 amino acids. The V and J ends lost 5 bases and 2 bases, in that order; junction bases with no gene match: 5. The CDR3 loop is CASSPAGGAYNEQFF. CDR3 coding DNA: TGTGCCAGCAGCCCAGCAGGGGGCGCCTACAATGAGCAGTTCTTC.

This chain links TRBV10-1 with TRBJ2-7; D is perhaps TRBD2 (5 bases). CDR1 and CDR2 from the germline V gene are WNHNN and SYGVQD (reference sequence). This CDR3 has 15 amino acids. Trimming removed 0 bases at V and 3 bases at J, with 12 bases between. DNA of the CDR3: TGCGCCAGCAGTGAGTCTCTTAGCGCAGTCTACGAGCAGTACTTC. Translation gives CASSESLSAVYEQYF.

This chain uses TRBV5-4 with TRBJ2-1; the match to TRBD2 covers 11 bases. The CDR3 has 15 residues. CDR1 SGHNT and CDR2 YYREEE come from the germline V gene (reference sequence). Trimming removed 6 bases from V and 4 bases from J; junction bases left unmatched: 6. The CDR3 here is CASTMGTSGYNEQFF. CDR3 nucleotides: TGTGCCAGCACGATGGGGACTAGCGGTTACAATGAGCAGTTCTTC.

The rearrangement uses TRBV27 and TRBJ2-4; 9 nucleotides align to TRBD1. The CDR3 covers 15 residues. V dropped 5 bases and J dropped 3; count of bases not matched to a gene: 5. Germline V gives CDR1 MNHEY, CDR2 SMNVEV (reference sequence). The CDR3 DNA reads TGTGCCAGCAGTCCTAGACAGGGGGACAAAAACATTCAGTACTTC. This codes for CASSPRQGDKNIQYF.

The chain combines TRBV15 with TRBJ2-3; 15 nucleotides align to TRBD2. V shed 8 bases, J shed 5 bases, and the junction held 8 bases outside the gene matches. Germline CDR1 LNHNV, CDR2 YYDKDF (reference sequence). The CDR3 contains 16 residues. The CDR3 bases are TGTGCCACCGGACTAGCGGGAGGGTACGGGAGAGATACGCAGTATTTT. Amino acids: CATGLAGGYGRDTQYF.

V gene TRBV28 combines with J gene TRBJ2-7, with 10 bases matching TRBD2. The CDR3 covers 15 residues. In germline, CDR1 is MDHEN, CDR2 SYDVKM. With 5 bases clipped from V and 0 bases from J, the junction kept 4 bases outside the gene matches. The CDR3 region is CASSPSSGSSYEQYF. The CDR3 region has the DNA TGTGCCAGCAGTCCATCTAGCGGGAGCTCCTACGAGCAGTACTTC.